The clone carrying this T cell receptor beta chain was observed at least ten times. Using quantitative 5'-RACE with molecular barcodes, the authors made TCR beta libraries. TCRdb called the 5' RACE reads again in MiXCR, with one record for every CDR3 protein. The repertoire consists of some 250,000 distinct CDR3 sequences, with around 7.8% occurring once and the leading ten covering under 7.5%. The sample is drawn from a study of CD8 T cells in ankylosing spondylitis. This TCR came from a male donor with ankylosing spondylitis or in good health (not recorded which). The sequencing input was blood, either unsorted or a sorted T cell fraction (not recorded which).

Written as DNA, the CDR3 is TGTGCCACCACAAAGGGGAGATGGGGATACAATGAGCAGTTCTTC. The encoded protein is CATTKGRWGYNEQFF. The genes are TRBV24-1 and TRBJ2-1, with D perhaps being TRBD1 or TRBD2 (5 bases each). The ends were cut back, 8 bases at V and 4 bases at J, with 17 bases in the middle. The CDR3 covers 15 residues. Germline V gene sequence: CDR1 KGHDR, CDR2 SFDVKD.